Below are 27 T cell receptor beta chains sequenced from a single sample in a study of blood T cell repertoires in COVID-19. Sequenced by immunoSEQ multiplex PCR; TCRdb stores in-frame clones only, minus some. The repertoire holds 150,000 to 200,000 clones, about 83% seen once, with approximately 3.3% in the top ten. The specimen was peripheral blood. These receptors were collected from a man aged 18 to 29 with active or convalescent COVID-19.

This chain connects TRBV27 to TRBJ1-1; D is uncertain. The CDR3 runs 13 residues. The V gene lost 6 bases and the J gene lost 6 bases, with 14 bases spanning the gap. CDR1 and CDR2 from the germline V gene are MNHEY and SMNVEV (reference sequence). The DNA of the CDR3 is TGTGCCAGCAGACAAGGCGGCTGGTCTGAAGCTTTCTTT. Its translation: CASRQGGWSEAFF.

The chain carries TRBV10-3 and TRBJ2-3; a possible D gene is TRBD2 (5 bases). The CDR3 sequence is 14 residues long. Trimming took off 3 bases at V and 2 bases at J, with 9 bases between the two ends. CDR1 is ENHRY, CDR2 SYGVKD, per germline. CDR3 protein: CAISDVGNTDTQYF. The CDR3 DNA sequence: TGTGCCATCAGTGACGTCGGGAACACAGATACGCAGTATTTT.

The V gene is TRBV5-1, the J gene TRBJ2-6; 7 bases are a match to TRBD2. J gave up 2 bases and V 0 bases, and 2 bases lay outside the gene matches. Germline CDR1 and CDR2: SGHRS and YFSETQ. The CDR3 loop spans 16 amino acids. For the CDR3, the DNA is TGCGCCAGCAGCTTGGGAGGGACTACTGGGGCCAACGTCCTGACTTTC. Its protein is CASSLGGTTGANVLTF.

This clone has a handful of counts. The V and J genes are TRBV6-2 or TRBV6-3 and TRBJ2-7, with 8 bases that match TRBD1. Losses at the gene ends were 4 bases for V and 5 bases for J; bases not matched to a gene: 4. The germline V gene encodes CDR1 MNHEY and CDR2 SVGEGT. This CDR3 contains 13 residues. This CDR3 reads CASSFLDRDEQYF. In DNA, the CDR3 is TGTGCCAGCAGTTTTTTGGACAGGGACGAGCAGTACTTC.

The V call is TRBV7-2, the J call TRBJ2-3; perhaps TRBD2 as D (5 bases). V gave up 8 bases and J gave up 6 bases, with 18 bases separating them. Germline-derived CDR1 and CDR2 are SGHTA and FQGNSA. The CDR3 consists of 14 residues. CDR3 sequence (DNA): TGTGCCAGCCTCGCGGGTTGGGGTAGTGATACGCAGTATTTT. Protein product: CASLAGWGSDTQYF.

The chain joins TRBV6-5 to TRBJ1-6; D gene uncertain. The CDR3 runs to 15 residues. Germline V gives CDR1 MNHEY, CDR2 SVGAGI. Trimming removed 0 bases from V and 8 bases from J, with 11 bases in between. CDR3: CASSYSPLADSPLHF. The CDR3 coding sequence is TGTGCCAGCAGTTACTCTCCCCTGGCGGATTCACCCCTCCACTTT.

Here the CDR3 DNA reads TGTGCCACCAGCAGAGATCTCCGGACATATAGCAATCAGCCCCAGCATTTT. It yields the protein CATSRDLRTYSNQPQHF. The V call is TRBV15, the J call TRBJ1-5, with D tentatively TRBD1 (5 bases). Deletions cut 0 bases from V and 0 bases from J, with 12 bases between. CDR3 size: 17 residues. Germline V CDR1 and CDR2: LNHNV, YYDKDF (reference sequence).

The chain combines TRBV5-1 with TRBJ2-1; 7 nucleotides match TRBD2. Germline CDR1 SGHRS, CDR2 YFSETQ. Losses at the gene ends were 4 bases for V and 0 bases for J; bases not matched to a gene: 10. The CDR3 is 17 amino acids. The CDR3 DNA reads as TGCGCCAGCAGCCGGGGGGTGGGCAGGACCTCCTACAATGAGCAGTTCTTC. This encodes CASSRGVGRTSYNEQFF.

This chain connects TRBV28 to TRBJ2-2, with D possibly being TRBD2 (6 bases). Trimming removed 2 bases from V and 12 bases from J, with 13 bases in between. Germline-derived CDR1 and CDR2 are MDHEN and SYDVKM. This CDR3 comprises 13 residues. The CDR3 nucleotides are TGTGCCAGCAGTTTAGCGGGACGGTCGAAGCTGTTTTTT. It yields the protein CASSLAGRSKLFF.

The gene calls are TRBV7-2 and TRBJ2-7; possibly TRBD1 for D (8 bases). The CDR3 is 14 residues long. Germline loops: CDR1 SGHTA, CDR2 FQGNSA. V lost 3 bases and J 3 bases, leaving 12 bases between the germline ends. CDR3 in amino acids: CASSFTGGVYEQYF. In nucleotides, the CDR3 is TGTGCCAGCAGCTTTACAGGGGGGGTCTACGAGCAGTACTTC.

This clone was detected only once. The chain recombines TRBV15 with TRBJ2-7, with 12 bases aligning to TRBD2. The CDR3 has 16 amino acids. Trimming at V came to 0 bases and at J to 3 bases, leaving 3 bases not matched to a gene. Germline CDR1 is LNHNV and CDR2 is YYDKDF (reference sequence). CDR3 region: CATSRDRTSGDYEQYF. The CDR3, as DNA: TGTGCCACCAGCAGAGATAGGACTAGCGGGGACTACGAGCAGTACTTC. Full variable domain (rest looked up from reference TRBV15 and TRBJ2-7): DAMVIQNPRYQVTQFGKPVTLSCSQTLNHNVMYWYQQKSSQAPKLLFHYYDKDFNNEADTPDNFQSRRPNTSFCFLDIRSPGLGDTAMYLCATSRDRTSGDYEQYFGPGTRLTVT.

This clone was seen a handful of times. The chain carries TRBV19 and TRBJ2-2, with D perhaps matching TRBD2 (7 bases). Germline V gene lookup returns CDR1 LNHDA and CDR2 SQIVND (reference sequence). CDR3 length equals 14 residues. Deletions cut 3 bases from V and 5 bases from J, with 10 bases between. DNA of the CDR3: TGTGCCAGTAGTATGAGGGGGGGTACCGGGGAGCTGTTTTTT. It yields the protein CASSMRGGTGELFF.

The V gene is TRBV11-2, the J gene TRBJ1-4; D perhaps matches TRBD1 (6 bases). CDR1 is SGHAT, CDR2 FQNNGV, per germline. Trimming took off 6 bases at V and 8 bases at J, with 19 bases between the two ends. This CDR3 contains 15 residues. CDR3 in amino acids: CASSEQGGGWEKLFF. CDR3 coding DNA: TGTGCCAGCAGTGAACAGGGTGGAGGTTGGGAAAAACTGTTTTTT.

This chain uses TRBV30 with TRBJ1-1, with TRBD1 as a possible D gene (5 bases). CDR1 is GTSNPN and CDR2 is SVGIG in the germline V gene (reference sequence). The germline V and J ends were trimmed by 1 base and 9 bases, with 12 bases remaining between them. This CDR3 is built from 12 residues. This chain's CDR3 is CAWSGGKLQAFF. The CDR3 coding sequence is TGTGCCTGGAGTGGGGGCAAGCTACAAGCTTTCTTT. Using reference TRBV30 and TRBJ1-1 for the parts outside the CDR3, the full variable domain is SQTIHQWPATLVQPVGSPLSLECTVEGTSNPNLYWYRQAAGRGLQLLFYSVGIGQISSEVPQNLSASRPQDRQFILSSKKLLLSDSGFYLCAWSGGKLQAFFGQGTRLTVV.

This rearrangement joins TRBV2 to TRBJ1-2; D gene uncertain. This CDR3 has 13 amino acids. The germline V gene has CDR1 SNHLY and CDR2 FYNNEI. With 2 bases removed from V and 8 bases from J, the gap between germline ends came to 12 bases. The CDR3 nucleotides are TGTGCCAGCAGTGAAAGAGGTTCTTACGGCTACACCTTC. This sequence encodes CASSERGSYGYTF.

This chain links TRBV7-9 with TRBJ1-1; D remains unclear. This CDR3 comprises 13 residues. V lost 0 bases, J lost 2 bases, and 4 bases lay in between. The germline gives CDR1 SEHNR, CDR2 FQNEAQ (reference sequence). The CDR3 here is CASSLATNTEAFF. The CDR3 bases are TGTGCCAGCAGCTTAGCGACAAACACTGAAGCTTTCTTT. The variable domain in full, with the rest retrieved from reference TRBV7-9 and TRBJ1-1, is DTGVSQNPRHKITKRGQNVTFRCDPISEHNRLYWYRQTLGQGPEFLTYFQNEAQLEKSRLLSDRFSAERPKGSFSTLEIQRTEQGDSAMYLCASSLATNTEAFFGQGTRLTVV.

The chain combines TRBV25-1 with TRBJ2-3; possibly TRBD1 for D (6 bases). CDR3 size: 18 residues. The germline V and J ends were trimmed by 5 bases and 2 bases, with 23 bases remaining between them. The germline V gene encodes CDR1 MGHDK and CDR2 SYGVNS. The CDR3 nucleotides are TGTGCCAGCAGTTTTGGGGGCGCATATATGGTGGACACAGATACGCAGTATTTT. Its translation: CASSFGGAYMVDTDTQYF.

The rearrangement joins TRBV11-2 to TRBJ2-1; 8 nucleotides match TRBD1. Germline V gives CDR1 SGHAT, CDR2 FQNNGV. This CDR3 contains 14 residues. V shed 5 bases, J shed 2 bases, and the junction held 2 bases outside the gene matches. DNA of the CDR3: TGTGCCAGCAGCCCCAGGGGGCCCTACAATGAGCAGTTCTTC. It yields the protein CASSPRGPYNEQFF.

The V and J genes are TRBV24-1 and TRBJ2-1, with a tentative D call TRBD1 (7 bases). Trimming cost V 10 bases and J 5 bases, with 14 bases left between them. CDR1 KGHDR and CDR2 SFDVKD come from the germline V gene. CDR3 length equals 13 residues. The CDR3 here is CATGGTVNNEQFF. Here the CDR3 DNA reads TGTGCCACAGGGGGGACAGTCAACAATGAGCAGTTCTTC.

The chain links TRBV28 to TRBJ2-7; 8 bases are shared with TRBD1. CDR1 is MDHEN, CDR2 SYDVKM, per germline. The CDR3 covers 15 residues. Trimming cost V 4 bases and J 3 bases; bases outside gene matches: 8. The CDR3 loop reads CASSSEWTGHYEQYV. CDR3 bases: TGTGCCAGCAGTTCCGAATGGACAGGGCACTACGAGCAGTACGTC.

The gene calls are TRBV4-3 and TRBJ1-2; no clear D. Per germline, CDR1 LGHNA and CDR2 YSLEER. The CDR3 contains 13 residues. With 0 bases removed from V and 4 bases from J, the gap between germline ends came to 6 bases. The CDR3 loop reads CASSQESFYGYTF. The DNA of the CDR3 is TGCGCCAGCAGCCAAGAGAGTTTCTATGGCTACACCTTC.

This chain uses TRBV27 with TRBJ2-5; the match to TRBD2 covers 11 bases. Trimming removed 9 bases from V and 0 bases from J; junction bases left unmatched: 3. This CDR3 has 14 residues. Germline values: CDR1 MNHEY, CDR2 SMNVEV (reference sequence). CDR3 nucleotides: TGTGCCAGTAGACTAGCGGGAAACCAAGAGACCCAGTACTTC. Protein: CASRLAGNQETQYF.

The CDR3 DNA reads TGTGCCAGCAGTCAAGGGGGGGTCTCCTACAATGAGCAGTTCTTC. Translation: CASSQGGVSYNEQFF. The rearrangement joins TRBV7-2 to TRBJ2-1; tentatively, D is TRBD2 (7 bases). Germline values: CDR1 SGHTA, CDR2 FQGNSA. The CDR3 consists of 15 residues. The V end lost 6 bases, the J end lost 0 bases, and 12 bases lay between the germline ends.

This rearrangement joins TRBV2 to TRBJ1-6; D might be TRBD1 (6 bases). The CDR3 is 15 residues long. V gave up 5 bases and J gave up 3 bases, with 11 bases separating them. Germline V gene sequence: CDR1 SNHLY, CDR2 FYNNEI. The CDR3 DNA reads as TGTGCCAGCAGTCCATTCAGGGGCTATAATTCACCCCTCCACTTT. Amino acid sequence: CASSPFRGYNSPLHF. Using reference TRBV2 and TRBJ1-6 for the parts outside the CDR3, the full variable domain is EPEVTQTPSHQVTQMGQEVILRCVPISNHLYFYWYRQILGQKVEFLVSFYNNEISEKSEIFDDQFSVERPDGSNFTLKIRSTKLEDSAMYFCASSPFRGYNSPLHFGNGTRLTVT.

This rearrangement joins TRBV29-1 to TRBJ2-7; maybe TRBD1 (8 bases). Germline CDR1 SQVTM, CDR2 ANQGSEA. The CDR3 loop spans 12 amino acids. The CDR3 sequence is CSVEDRDYEKYV. The CDR3 region has the DNA TGCAGCGTCGAGGACAGGGACTACGAGAAGTACGTC.

This clone was recorded once. The chain is built from TRBV2 and TRBJ2-7; 9 bases fit TRBD2. Germline CDR1 is SNHLY and CDR2 is FYNNEI. There are 15 residues in the CDR3. V gave up 6 bases and J gave up 3 bases; unmatched junction bases: 9. The DNA of the CDR3 is TGTGCCAGCAGGAAAAGGACTAGCGCCTACTACGAGCAGTACTTC. It encodes CASRKRTSAYYEQYF. Complete variable domain (other parts from reference TRBV2 and TRBJ2-7): EPEVTQTPSHQVTQMGQEVILRCVPISNHLYFYWYRQILGQKVEFLVSFYNNEISEKSEIFDDQFSVERPDGSNFTLKIRSTKLEDSAMYFCASRKRTSAYYEQYFGPGTRLTVT.

The CDR3 DNA is TGTGCCAGCAGCTTAGTAGGGTCAGGGGCATGGTATGGCTACACCTTC. The encoded protein is CASSLVGSGAWYGYTF. The V call is TRBV11-2, the J call TRBJ1-2; weak D call: TRBD1 (6 bases). Germline V gene data show CDR1 as SGHAT and CDR2 as FQNNGV. V was cut by 1 base and J by 5 bases, with 17 bases left in between. The CDR3 loop spans 16 amino acids.